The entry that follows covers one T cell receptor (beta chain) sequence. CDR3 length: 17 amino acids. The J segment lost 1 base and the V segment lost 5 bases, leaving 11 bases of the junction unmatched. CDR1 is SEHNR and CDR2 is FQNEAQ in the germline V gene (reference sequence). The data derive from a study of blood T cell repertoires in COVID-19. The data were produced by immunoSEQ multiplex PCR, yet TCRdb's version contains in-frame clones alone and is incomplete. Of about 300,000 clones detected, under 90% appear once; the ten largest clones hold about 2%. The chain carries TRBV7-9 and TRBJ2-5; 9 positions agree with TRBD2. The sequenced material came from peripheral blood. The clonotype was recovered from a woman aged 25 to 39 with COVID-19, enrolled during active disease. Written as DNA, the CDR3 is TGTGCCAGCAGCCCTAGGGGACTAGCCGGTTCCCAAGAGACCCAGTACTTC. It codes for CASSPRGLAGSQETQYF.